The clone carrying this TCR beta chain has just one count. Its specificity is not known. The sample belongs to a study of PD-1 blockade in mismatch repair-deficient tumors. Notes on the study in general: Rapid post-treatment expansion, then contraction, generally preceding radiologic response, marked tumor-resident clones.

Sample time point: 10-day in vitro stimulation with candidate neoantigen peptide 5. A few pembrolizumab responders had their TCRs sequenced. An approximately 10-day in vitro culture was run per each of several reactive peptides. Baseline for clone expansion was a parallel culture with no peptide. This CDR3 has 16 amino acids. The ends lost 8 bases at V and 0 bases at J; junction bases unmatched: 10. The germline V gene has CDR1 MDHEN and CDR2 SYDVKM. Sequencing was performed with immunoSEQ multiplex PCR; in TCRdb, only in-frame clones are kept and a portion is missing. The sample records approximately 15,000 clones, about four fifths being singletons.

This clonotype was sampled from an adult with mismatch repair-deficient cancer. The sequences come from cells cultured in vitro, collected from a patient treated with pembrolizumab. V and J are TRBV28 and TRBJ2-7; the match to TRBD2 covers 10 bases. CDR3 bases: TGTGCCAGCGGACCCCTAGCGGGAGACTACTCCTACGAGCAGTACTTC. Protein product: CASGPLAGDYSYEQYF.